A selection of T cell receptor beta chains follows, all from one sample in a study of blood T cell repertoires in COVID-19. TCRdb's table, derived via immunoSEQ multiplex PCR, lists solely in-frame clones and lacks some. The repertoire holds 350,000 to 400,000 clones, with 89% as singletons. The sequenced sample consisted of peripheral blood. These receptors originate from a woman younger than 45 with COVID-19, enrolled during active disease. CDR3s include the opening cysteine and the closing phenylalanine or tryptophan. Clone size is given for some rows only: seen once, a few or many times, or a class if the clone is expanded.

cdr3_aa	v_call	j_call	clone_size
CASSRTGMQETQYF	TRBV6-2/TRBV6-3	TRBJ2-5	NA
CASSPPGGAPGELFF	TRBV6-1	TRBJ2-2	NA
CASSQEQFTGTGANVLTF	TRBV4-3	TRBJ2-6	NA
CSARRYNEQFF	TRBV20-1	TRBJ2-1	NA
CAWSSGGNTEAFF	TRBV30	TRBJ1-1	NA
CASSLDGQAYGYTF	TRBV28	TRBJ1-2	NA
CASSLLSTDTQYF	TRBV3-1/TRBV3-2	TRBJ2-3	few
CASSPRAGPDTQYF	TRBV19	TRBJ2-3	NA
CASSRDGTGIQPQHF	TRBV6-2/TRBV6-3	TRBJ1-5	NA
CASSSASGVVTDTQYF	TRBV7-6	TRBJ2-3	NA
CASSYPRLPLHF	TRBV6-2/TRBV6-3	TRBJ1-6	NA
CASSTRGDRDGNSPLHF	TRBV7-9	TRBJ1-6	NA
CASEPGRVSGSQETQYF	TRBV7-9	TRBJ2-5	NA
CASSPRMGQGGETQYF	TRBV5-1	TRBJ2-5	NA
CASSYYSPTSGNTIYF	TRBV5-6	TRBJ1-3	NA
CASSLRDRFNEQFF	TRBV13	TRBJ2-1	NA
CASSDSQANEQFF	TRBV6-4	TRBJ2-1	few
CASSRSPWLGADTQYF	TRBV7-2	TRBJ2-3	NA
CASSVLRGATGELFF	TRBV18	TRBJ2-2	NA
CASSDRTSLRTGELFF	TRBV2	TRBJ2-2	NA
CASSGEGGSYNSPLHF	TRBV2	TRBJ1-6	NA
CASQRILQETQYF	TRBV2	TRBJ2-5	NA
CASTRTSGTGELFF	TRBV5-1	TRBJ2-2	once
CASSPGQDYGYTF	TRBV2	TRBJ1-2	once
CASSYSGLAGGNEQFF	TRBV6-5	TRBJ2-1	NA
CASSQEDAGGQETQYF	TRBV4-1	TRBJ2-5	NA
CASSGTAYEKLFF	TRBV19	TRBJ1-4	NA
CASNRPDNSPLHF	TRBV6-5	TRBJ1-6	NA
CASSPTHGGGPVYNEQFF	TRBV11-2	TRBJ2-1	NA
CAIGGETNTGELFF	TRBV10-3	TRBJ2-2	NA
CASSQDQVSNQPQHF	TRBV3-1/TRBV3-2	TRBJ1-5	NA
CASSYAGRVTSPLHF	TRBV6-5	TRBJ1-6	NA
CASRETGDNQPQHF	TRBV6-5	TRBJ1-5	NA
CASSVRTGNSPLHF	TRBV9	TRBJ1-6	NA
CSVFGTGGSDTQYF	TRBV29-1	TRBJ2-3	NA
CASRRGPNEQFF	TRBV28	TRBJ2-1	NA
CASSFPITGDYTGELFF	TRBV7-9	TRBJ2-2	NA
CASSLGSLAQHF	TRBV7-9	TRBJ1-5	NA
CASTHGVANEKLFF	TRBV7-9	TRBJ1-4	NA
CATSTQGAEETQYF	TRBV15	TRBJ2-5	NA
CASSRGQPNEKLFF	TRBV21-1	TRBJ1-4	NA
CASSQGQGINSYEQYF	TRBV18	TRBJ2-7	NA
CASSLAGVGYTF	TRBV11-2	TRBJ1-2	few